Listed here are 25 T cell receptor beta chains from one sample, sequenced in a study of cytomegalovirus exposure and HLA in healthy donors. The PCR employed 60 Vbeta primers together with 13 Jbeta primers. Clones were sequenced by immunoSEQ multiplex PCR, and TCRdb holds only the in-frame ones, with some missing. The table records about 170,000 clones, over 80% of them present only once. The sequencing sample was made of PBMCs. The receptors derive from a boy younger than 10 in good health and CMV-seronegative.

The chain carries TRBV13 and TRBJ2-1; D gene unclear. The CDR3 totals 14 residues. Trimming shortened V by 4 bases and J by 5 bases, and 12 bases separated the two germline ends. Germline loops: CDR1 PRHDT, CDR2 FYEKMQ (reference sequence). CDR3 region: CASSYMGRNNEQFF. The CDR3 DNA reads TGTGCCAGCAGCTACATGGGCAGGAACAATGAGCAGTTCTTC.

In this sample, this clone turned up a few times. The V gene is TRBV7-2, the J gene TRBJ2-1; the match to TRBD2 covers 13 bases. Germline V gene data show CDR1 as SGHTA and CDR2 as FQGNSA. Germline trimming cut 5 bases from V and 8 bases from J; bases unmatched to any gene: 6. The CDR3 loop spans 15 amino acids. CDR3: CASSLGTSGTYEQFF. The CDR3 DNA follows: TGTGCCAGCAGCCTTGGGACTAGCGGGACCTATGAGCAGTTCTTC.

The rearrangement links TRBV4-2 to TRBJ2-1; 9 bases map to TRBD2. CDR3 length: 19 residues. CDR1 and CDR2 from the germline V gene are LGHNA and YNFKEQ. Trimming took 2 bases from V and 6 from J; bases not matched to a gene: 17. This CDR3 reads CASSQKGGAGTSPSNEQFF. The DNA for the CDR3 is TGTGCCAGCAGCCAAAAAGGAGGGGCCGGGACTAGCCCCAGCAATGAGCAGTTCTTC.

This clone has more than one count but fewer than ten. V gene TRBV7-2 combines with J gene TRBJ1-4, with TRBD1 matching over 10 bases. This CDR3 is built from 16 residues. The ends lost 5 bases at V and 6 bases at J; junction bases unmatched: 9. The germline CDR1 and CDR2 sequences are SGHTA and FQGNSA. The CDR3 spells CASSLMGGTGDEKLFF. The CDR3 bases are TGTGCCAGCAGCCTAATGGGGGGGACAGGGGATGAAAAACTGTTTTTT.

J is TRBJ2-3 and V is TRBV30, with TRBD1 identical over 8 bases. In germline, CDR1 is GTSNPN, CDR2 SVGIG (reference sequence). V lost 0 bases to trimming and J lost 5 bases; unmatched junction nucleotides: 4. The CDR3 consists of 14 residues. The CDR3 loop reads CAWSVPGQGDTQYF. CDR3 sequence (DNA): TGTGCCTGGAGTGTACCCGGACAGGGAGATACGCAGTATTTT.

The CDR3 protein is CASSQSPGAVPRASPLHF. The CDR3 DNA reads TGCGCCAGCAGTCAGAGTCCAGGGGCGGTTCCCCGCGCCTCACCCCTCCACTTT. The rearrangement joins TRBV23-1 to TRBJ1-6, with a possible D match to TRBD1 (6 bases). TRBV23-1 is assigned to the ORF class and has an uncertain function. The CDR3 spans 18 residues. V was cut by 3 bases and J by 10 bases, with 25 bases left in between.

CDR3 region: CATSTGVYGYTF. The CDR3 DNA reads TGCGCCACCTCGACAGGAGTCTATGGCTACACCTTC. This rearrangement joins TRBV10-1 to TRBJ1-2; D may be TRBD1 (6 bases). The CDR3 has 12 amino acids. The ends were cut back, 10 bases at V and 4 bases at J, with 13 bases in the middle. CDR1 and CDR2 (germline): WNHNN, SYGVQD (reference sequence).

A single count supports this clone. This sequence joins TRBV30 and TRBJ2-7; D perhaps matches TRBD2 (5 bases). The germline V and J ends were trimmed by 2 bases and 2 bases, with 10 bases remaining between them. CDR1 is GTSNPN and CDR2 is SVGIG in the germline V gene (reference sequence). This CDR3 comprises 13 residues. The CDR3 DNA reads as TGTGCCTGGAGTACTAGGAATACCTACGAGCAGTACGTC. Its protein product is CAWSTRNTYEQYV.

The chain is built from TRBV6-1 and TRBJ2-7; D may be TRBD1 (5 bases). This CDR3 has 15 residues. The germline gives CDR1 MNHNS, CDR2 SASEGT. The germline V and J ends were trimmed by 0 bases and 3 bases, with 12 bases remaining between them. The CDR3 region is CASSEALRQHYEQYF. The CDR3 nucleotides read TGTGCCAGCAGTGAAGCGCTTCGACAGCACTACGAGCAGTACTTC.

J is TRBJ1-1 and V is TRBV5-8, with 9 bases identical to TRBD1. The CDR3 is made up of 17 amino acids. Per germline, CDR1 SGHTS and CDR2 YDEGEE. J lost 6 bases, V lost 4 bases, and 16 bases had no gene match. The CDR3 reads CASSRLGQGRIRAEAFF. The CDR3 DNA is TGTGCCAGCAGCCGCCTGGGACAGGGAAGAATTAGGGCTGAAGCTTTCTTT.

This chain connects TRBV5-8 to TRBJ2-2; 12 positions match TRBD2. CDR1 and CDR2 (germline): SGHTS, YDEGEE. The CDR3 consists of 17 residues. J gave up 1 base and V 4 bases, and 5 bases lay outside the gene matches. The CDR3 DNA is TGTGCCAGCAGCGCGACTAGCGGGAGCGAGAACACCGGGGAGCTGTTTTTT. This translates into CASSATSGSENTGELFF. The variable domain in full, with the rest retrieved from reference TRBV5-8 and TRBJ2-2, is EAGVTQSPTHLIKTRGQQATLRCSPISGHTSVYWYQQALGLGLQFLLWYDEGEERNRGNFPPRFSGRQFPNYSSELNVNALELEDSALYLCASSATSGSENTGELFFGEGSRLTVL.

The V call is TRBV4-1, the J call TRBJ2-3, with a tentative D call TRBD1 (6 bases). The length of the CDR3 is 16 residues. V lost 0 bases and J 4 bases, leaving 14 bases between the germline ends. CDR1 and CDR2 from the germline V gene are MGHRA and YSYEKL. For the CDR3, the DNA is TGCGCCAGCAGCCAAGACGGAACGGACAGATCAGATACGCAGTATTTT. Translation: CASSQDGTDRSDTQYF.

This chain links TRBV28 with TRBJ1-1; D perhaps matches TRBD1 (6 bases). Trimming took off 3 bases at V and 4 bases at J, with 9 bases between the two ends. The CDR3 length is 13 residues. Germline V gives CDR1 MDHEN, CDR2 SYDVKM. The CDR3 region is CASSFQGTTEAFF. For the CDR3, the DNA is TGTGCCAGCAGTTTCCAGGGGACCACTGAAGCTTTCTTT.

This rearrangement joins TRBV19 to TRBJ2-7, with 10 bases lining up with TRBD2. This CDR3 is built from 16 residues. Per germline, CDR1 LNHDA and CDR2 SQIVND (reference sequence). Trimming removed 5 bases from V and 2 bases from J; junction bases left unmatched: 9. The CDR3 region is CASSPSWTSGAYEQYF. DNA of the CDR3: TGTGCCAGTAGTCCTAGTTGGACTAGCGGAGCCTACGAGCAGTACTTC.

The chain employs TRBV7-9 and TRBJ2-2; 8 bases line up with TRBD1. Germline lookup yields CDR1 SEHNR and CDR2 FQNEAQ (reference sequence). There are 16 residues in the CDR3. J gave up 0 bases and V 5 bases, and 5 bases lay outside the gene matches. CDR3 in DNA: TGTGCCAGCAGCCAGGGACAGGAGCCGAACACCGGGGAGCTGTTTTTT. Translated: CASSQGQEPNTGELFF. The full variable domain, in which reference TRBV7-9 and TRBJ2-2 provide the parts outside the CDR3, is DTGVSQNPRHKITKRGQNVTFRCDPISEHNRLYWYRQTLGQGPEFLTYFQNEAQLEKSRLLSDRFSAERPKGSFSTLEIQRTEQGDSAMYLCASSQGQEPNTGELFFGEGSRLTVL.

This chain joins TRBV25-1 and TRBJ1-4; TRBD1 aligns across 7 bases. V was pared by 5 bases and J by 8 bases, with 5 bases of the junction left unmatched. Germline V lookup: CDR1 MGHDK, CDR2 SYGVNS. CDR3 size: 13 residues. The CDR3 bases are TGTGCCAGCAGTCGACAGGGAGAAGAAAAACTGTTTTTT. It specifies CASSRQGEEKLFF. Full variable domain (rest looked up from reference TRBV25-1 and TRBJ1-4): EADIYQTPRYLVIGTGKKITLECSQTMGHDKMYWYQQDPGMELHLIHYSYGVNSTEKGDLSSESTVSRIRTEHFPLTLESARPSHTSQYLCASSRQGEEKLFFGSGTQLSVL.

J is TRBJ1-6 and V is TRBV28; D is undetermined. CDR3 length: 14 amino acids. V lost 4 bases and J 7 bases, leaving 11 bases between the germline ends. Germline V CDR1 and CDR2: MDHEN, SYDVKM. Written as DNA, the CDR3 is TGTGCCAGCAGTTCAACAGCAGAAAATTCACCCCTCCACTTT. Its translation is CASSSTAENSPLHF.

This rearrangement joins TRBV30 to TRBJ2-1; 10 nucleotides match TRBD2. J gave up 7 bases and V 4 bases, and 7 bases lay outside the gene matches. CDR3 size: 14 residues. Germline V gene sequence: CDR1 GTSNPN, CDR2 SVGIG (reference sequence). The CDR3 DNA sequence: TGTGCCTGGAATGCAGCGGGGGGGCCAAATGAGCAGTTCTTC. This codes for CAWNAAGGPNEQFF. Looking up the rest from reference TRBV30 and TRBJ2-1 gives the full variable domain: SQTIHQWPATLVQPVGSPLSLECTVEGTSNPNLYWYRQAAGRGLQLLFYSVGIGQISSEVPQNLSASRPQDRQFILSSKKLLLSDSGFYLCAWNAAGGPNEQFFGPGTRLTVL.

This chain connects TRBV5-6 to TRBJ2-1; D is uncertain. In germline, CDR1 is SGHDT, CDR2 YYEEEE. Trimming pared 0 bases from V and 3 bases from J, leaving 4 bases between. The CDR3 covers 13 residues. CDR3 DNA sequence: TGTGCCAGCAGCTTGGTTCACTACAATGAGCAGTTCTTC. Amino acid sequence: CASSLVHYNEQFF.

The genes are TRBV4-2 and TRBJ2-1, with 11 nucleotides matching TRBD2. The V and J ends lost 0 bases and 7 bases, in that order; junction bases with no gene match: 8. CDR3 size: 17 residues. Germline V gene lookup returns CDR1 LGHNA and CDR2 YNFKEQ. CDR3 amino acids: CASSQELTSGTKNEQFF. DNA of the CDR3: TGTGCCAGCAGCCAAGAATTGACTAGCGGGACTAAGAATGAGCAGTTCTTC.

The gene calls are TRBV5-6 and TRBJ1-2; the D is unclear. The CDR3 extends over 15 amino acids. Germline V CDR1 and CDR2: SGHDT, YYEEEE. Trimming shortened V by 3 bases and J by 4 bases, and 16 bases separated the two germline ends. The CDR3 spells CASSYPRGAGYGYTF. CDR3 bases: TGTGCCAGCAGCTATCCCCGGGGAGCTGGCTATGGCTACACCTTC.

This chain joins TRBV9 and TRBJ2-3; weak D call: TRBD1 (6 bases). Looked up from germline, CDR1 is SGDLS and CDR2 is YYNGEE. V was pared by 3 bases and J by 3 bases, with 17 bases between. The CDR3 has 16 amino acids. The CDR3 protein is CASSEGGGFETDTQYF. In DNA form, the CDR3 reads TGTGCCAGCAGCGAGGGTGGGGGCTTTGAGACAGATACGCAGTATTTT.

V usage is TRBV7-2 and J usage is TRBJ2-5; 7 nucleotides line up with TRBD2. The better agreement between TRBJ2-7 and the DNA end casts doubt on the J call. This CDR3 has 16 residues. Germline V gives CDR1 SGHTA, CDR2 FQGNSA. CDR3 loop: CASSLESGLVFYEQYF. As DNA, the CDR3 is TGTGCCAGCAGCTTAGAATCCGGACTAGTGTTTTACGAGCAGTACTTC.

The chain couples TRBV29-1 to TRBJ2-3; 8 bases fit TRBD1. Germline loops: CDR1 SQVTM, CDR2 ANQGSEA. The CDR3 length is 13 residues. With 6 bases clipped from V and 2 bases from J, the junction kept 4 bases outside the gene matches. CDR3 amino acids: CSVGTGITDTQYF. The CDR3 DNA reads as TGCAGCGTGGGGACAGGAATCACAGATACGCAGTATTTT.

The chain is built from TRBV7-2 and TRBJ2-5; 8 bases are shared with TRBD1. CDR1 is SGHTA and CDR2 is FQGNSA in the germline V gene. Trimming took 7 bases from V and 4 from J; bases not matched to a gene: 8. CDR3 length equals 14 residues. The CDR3 nucleotides read TGTGCCAGCACCCAGCAGGGGGCCTTAGAGACCCAGTACTTC. Its translation is CASTQQGALETQYF.